The 27 T cell receptor beta chains in this list originate from one sample, sequenced in a study of blood T cell repertoires in COVID-19. Assay: immunoSEQ multiplex PCR; the TCRdb copy retains only in-frame clones and omits some. The table has about 45,000 clones, around 85% seen once. Sequences were obtained from peripheral blood. The origin of the receptors is a human donor in a cohort sampled during active COVID-19.

The chain joins TRBV19 to TRBJ2-7; 10 nucleotides align to TRBD1. Germline V gene lookup returns CDR1 LNHDA and CDR2 SQIVND (reference sequence). The length of the CDR3 is 15 residues. The ends lost 5 bases at V and 3 bases at J; junction bases unmatched: 7. The CDR3 sequence: CASSGQGTGVYEQYF. The CDR3 region has the DNA TGTGCCAGTAGTGGACAGGGGACAGGGGTCTACGAGCAGTACTTC.

The chain couples TRBV2 to TRBJ2-5; D is uncertain. CDR1 is SNHLY, CDR2 FYNNEI, per germline. V lost 2 bases and J lost 2, with 9 bases in between. This CDR3 has 14 amino acids. Written as DNA, the CDR3 is TGTGCCAGCAGTGAATTACTACTGCAAGAGACCCAGTACTTC. It translates to CASSELLLQETQYF.

V gene TRBV7-6 combines with J gene TRBJ2-2; the match to TRBD2 covers 13 bases. V dropped 5 bases and J dropped 3; count of bases not matched to a gene: 12. The CDR3 loop spans 19 amino acids. The germline V gene has CDR1 SGHVS and CDR2 FNYEAQ. The CDR3 spells CASSPLIKTSGGYTGELFF. The CDR3 coding sequence is TGTGCCAGCAGCCCACTGATAAAGACTAGCGGGGGGTACACCGGGGAGCTGTTTTTT.

V gene TRBV6-1 combines with J gene TRBJ1-4; D gene ambiguous. V lost 3 bases and J lost 3, with 5 bases in between. The CDR3 extends over 13 amino acids. The germline CDR1 and CDR2 sequences are MNHNS and SASEGT. CDR3 in amino acids: CASSEQANEKLFF. In DNA form, the CDR3 reads TGTGCCAGCAGTGAGCAGGCTAATGAAAAACTGTTTTTT.

V and J are TRBV5-1 and TRBJ2-5; 13 bases are a match to TRBD2. Trimming took 2 bases from V and 4 from J; bases not matched to a gene: 2. The germline V gene has CDR1 SGHRS and CDR2 YFSETQ. The CDR3 extends over 15 amino acids. The CDR3 region has the DNA TGCGCCAGCAGCTTACTAGCGGGGGGGCCAGAGACCCAGTACTTC. It is translated as CASSLLAGGPETQYF.

V gene TRBV24-1 combines with J gene TRBJ2-3; D gene unclear. Trimming cost V 4 bases and J 0 bases, with 7 bases left between them. The CDR3 runs to 14 residues. The germline gives CDR1 KGHDR, CDR2 SFDVKD. CDR3 bases: TGTGCCACCAGTGACCCTTCTAGCACAGATACGCAGTATTTT. This translates into CATSDPSSTDTQYF.

The genes are TRBV3-1 (or the pseudogene TRBV3-2) and TRBJ1-3; no clear D gene. The CDR3 sequence is 15 residues long. The germline gives CDR1 LGHDT, CDR2 YNNKEL (reference sequence). Trimming took 4 bases from V and 4 from J, leaving 14 bases between them. CDR3 sequence (DNA): TGTGCCAGCAGCCTCAGCTTACAGCCCGGAAACACCATATATTTT. Translating gives CASSLSLQPGNTIYF.

V and J are TRBV30 and TRBJ1-3; D perhaps matches TRBD1 (5 bases). Trimming cost V 2 bases and J 0 bases, with 8 bases left between them. This CDR3 is 14 amino acids long. Germline CDR1 is GTSNPN and CDR2 is SVGIG (reference sequence). CDR3 loop: CAWSRGSSGNTIYF. CDR3 nucleotides: TGTGCCTGGAGTAGGGGATCCTCTGGAAACACCATATATTTT.

This sequence joins TRBV5-1 and TRBJ1-3, with TRBD1 as a possible D gene (5 bases). There are 17 residues in the CDR3. Looked up from germline, CDR1 is SGHRS and CDR2 is YFSETQ. V dropped 0 bases and J dropped 4 bases, with 17 bases sitting between them. CDR3 DNA sequence: TGCGCCAGCAGCTTGGCCGGGGGGAGACCGCGGGGAAACACCATATATTTT. As protein: CASSLAGGRPRGNTIYF.

The chain carries TRBV5-4 and TRBJ1-4; 8 bases fit TRBD1. Trimming at V came to 1 base and at J to 8 bases, leaving 7 bases not matched to a gene. Looked up from germline, CDR1 is SGHNT and CDR2 is YYREEE (reference sequence). The CDR3 covers 15 residues. The CDR3 reads CASSLQQGEREKLFF. The CDR3 DNA reads as TGTGCCAGCAGCTTGCAACAGGGGGAAAGGGAAAAACTGTTTTTT. The entire variable domain, with the rest obtained from reference TRBV5-4 and TRBJ1-4, is as follows: ETGVTQSPTHLIKTRGQQVTLRCSSQSGHNTVSWYQQALGQGPQFIFQYYREEENGRGNFPPRFSGLQFPNYSSELNVNALELDDSALYLCASSLQQGEREKLFFGSGTQLSVL.

The J gene is TRBJ2-7, the V gene TRBV7-2, with a tentative D call TRBD1 (6 bases). CDR3 length: 14 residues. The V end was cut by 4 bases, the J end by 5 bases, with 15 bases between. Germline V CDR1 and CDR2: SGHTA, FQGNSA. The DNA of the CDR3 is TGTGCCAGCAGCTCGTCGGGACAAAGAAACGAGCAGTACTTC. Its translation is CASSSSGQRNEQYF. Full variable domain (remainder filled in from reference TRBV7-2 and TRBJ2-7): GAGVSQSPSNKVTEKGKDVELRCDPISGHTALYWYRQSLGQGLEFLIYFQGNSAPDKSGLPSDRFSAERTGGSVSTLTIQRTQQEDSAVYLCASSSSGQRNEQYFGPGTRLTVT.

The chain has TRBV10-3 and TRBJ1-5; a possible D gene is TRBD1 (5 bases). CDR3 length equals 14 residues. Germline-derived CDR1 and CDR2 are ENHRY and SYGVKD. Trimming removed 2 bases from V and 3 bases from J, with 8 bases in between. The DNA for the CDR3 is TGTGCCATCAGTGAGGACAGACACAATCAGCCCCAGCATTTT. The encoded protein is CAISEDRHNQPQHF.

This chain joins TRBV7-3 and TRBJ2-5; TRBD2 matches at 10 bases. J gave up 5 bases and V 2 bases, and 11 bases lay outside the gene matches. This CDR3 region has 17 residues. CDR1 and CDR2 (germline): SGHTA, FQGTGA. The CDR3, as DNA: TGTGCCAGCAGCTTAGGAGCTAGCGGGGGAGCATGGGAGACCCAGTACTTC. Its protein is CASSLGASGGAWETQYF.

V gene TRBV4-1 combines with J gene TRBJ1-2; D is perhaps TRBD1 (6 bases). Germline V gives CDR1 MGHRA, CDR2 YSYEKL. The ends were cut back, 6 bases at V and 3 bases at J, with 14 bases in the middle. The CDR3 loop spans 14 amino acids. CDR3 in amino acids: CASSRQGSDYGYTF. For the CDR3, the DNA is TGCGCCAGCAGTCGCCAGGGGTCCGACTATGGCTACACCTTC.

The rearrangement joins TRBV27 to TRBJ1-1; 9 positions match TRBD1. CDR3 length equals 15 residues. V dropped 9 bases and J dropped 4; count of bases not matched to a gene: 12. Germline lookup yields CDR1 MNHEY and CDR2 SMNVEV (reference sequence). The CDR3 loop reads CASATGGRIGTEAFF. The CDR3 nucleotides are TGTGCCAGTGCGACAGGGGGACGGATCGGCACTGAAGCTTTCTTT.

The rearrangement joins TRBV5-1 to TRBJ2-7; D might be TRBD1 (5 bases). There are 14 residues in the CDR3. CDR1 is SGHRS and CDR2 is YFSETQ in the germline V gene. V gave up 4 bases and J gave up 2 bases, with 13 bases separating them. The CDR3 loop reads CASSPVDSTYEQYF. CDR3 nucleotide sequence: TGCGCCAGCAGCCCGGTAGACAGCACCTACGAGCAGTACTTC.

This clone was detected a few times. This chain joins TRBV9 and TRBJ2-7; 7 nucleotides line up with TRBD1. The germline V gene has CDR1 SGDLS and CDR2 YYNGEE. This CDR3 contains 14 residues. V lost 3 bases to trimming and J lost 3 bases; unmatched junction nucleotides: 6. CDR3 sequence: CASSASGQFYEQYF. The CDR3 DNA sequence: TGTGCCAGCAGCGCCTCGGGACAGTTCTACGAGCAGTACTTC.

The rearrangement links TRBV18 to TRBJ2-3; TRBD2 is a possible D gene (5 bases). Germline CDR1 reads KGHSH; CDR2 reads LQKENI. V gave up 1 base and J gave up 2 bases, with 13 bases separating them. CDR3 size: 16 residues. This chain's CDR3 is CASSPRGAEYTDTQYF. Written as DNA, the CDR3 is TGTGCCAGCTCACCACGAGGAGCGGAGTACACAGATACGCAGTATTTT.

The chain uses TRBV9 and TRBJ2-1; no definite D call. The V gene lost 0 bases and the J gene lost 0 bases, with 7 bases spanning the gap. Looked up from germline, CDR1 is SGDLS and CDR2 is YYNGEE. The CDR3 has 15 amino acids. The CDR3 sequence: CASSVALSSYNEQFF. CDR3 coding DNA: TGTGCCAGCAGCGTAGCTCTGAGCTCCTACAATGAGCAGTTCTTC.

DNA for the CDR3: TGTGCCAGCAGTGAGGGACAGGGGGCATGGGGCTACACCTTC. Translation: CASSEGQGAWGYTF. V is TRBV6-1 and J is TRBJ1-2, with 12 bases aligning to TRBD1. J lost 8 bases, V lost 3 bases, and 4 bases had no gene match. Germline V CDR1 and CDR2: MNHNS, SASEGT. The CDR3 length is 14 residues.

This sequence joins TRBV6-5 and TRBJ2-4; D gene unclear. There are 15 residues in the CDR3. Trimming cost V 4 bases and J 1 base, with 11 bases left between them. Per the germline V gene, CDR1 is MNHEY and CDR2 is SVGAGI. CDR3 sequence reads: CASSSTAGAKNIQYF. The DNA of the CDR3 is TGTGCCAGCAGTTCAACGGCCGGGGCCAAAAACATTCAGTACTTC.

The DNA of the CDR3 is TGTGCCAGCAGCCCCCCGTCAGGGGAGGAAAAACTGTTTTTT. Its protein product is CASSPPSGEEKLFF. The chain uses TRBV7-9 and TRBJ1-4; tentatively, D is TRBD1 (6 bases). Germline CDR1 is SEHNR and CDR2 is FQNEAQ (reference sequence). The V gene lost 5 bases and the J gene lost 8 bases, with 15 bases spanning the gap. The CDR3 is made up of 14 amino acids.

The genes are TRBV19 and TRBJ1-2; tentative D call: TRBD1 (6 bases). V was trimmed by 5 bases and J by 3 bases, leaving 16 bases between them. The CDR3 contains 15 residues. Germline CDR1 is LNHDA and CDR2 is SQIVND (reference sequence). This chain's CDR3 is CASSFSHGQYYGYTF. DNA of the CDR3: TGTGCCAGTAGTTTCTCGCATGGACAGTACTATGGCTACACCTTC. The complete variable domain, with remaining parts taken from reference TRBV19 and TRBJ1-2, reads DGGITQSPKYLFRKEGQNVTLSCEQNLNHDAMYWYRQDPGQGLRLIYYSQIVNDFQKGDIAEGYSVSREKKESFPLTVTSAQKNPTAFYLCASSFSHGQYYGYTFGSGTRLTVV.

V is TRBV19 and J is TRBJ1-2; unclear D gene. Per germline, CDR1 LNHDA and CDR2 SQIVND (reference sequence). Trimming cost V 7 bases and J 1 base, with 13 bases left between them. The CDR3 runs 14 residues. The CDR3: CASTRDLNNYGYTF. The CDR3 region has the DNA TGTGCCAGTACCCGGGATCTTAATAACTATGGCTACACCTTC.

V gene TRBV2 combines with J gene TRBJ1-4; 9 bases match TRBD1. The CDR3 runs 16 residues. From germline, CDR1 is SNHLY and CDR2 FYNNEI. Trimming took 6 bases from V and 5 from J; bases not matched to a gene: 10. CDR3 amino acids: CASRKQGAHLNEKLFF. The CDR3 coding sequence is TGTGCCAGCAGGAAACAGGGGGCGCATTTAAATGAAAAACTGTTTTTT.

A single count supports this clone. The chain couples TRBV6-5 to TRBJ1-1, with D tentatively TRBD1 (5 bases). Germline CDR1 MNHEY, CDR2 SVGAGI. V dropped 4 bases and J dropped 0 bases, with 12 bases sitting between them. The CDR3 contains 15 residues. The chain's CDR3 is CASSLTGLLNTEAFF. The CDR3 DNA is TGTGCCAGCAGTTTAACGGGACTCCTGAACACTGAAGCTTTCTTT.

Only a few counts were recorded for this clone. The rearrangement uses TRBV5-1 and TRBJ2-3; 7 bases align to TRBD2. This CDR3 spans 15 amino acids. Germline V lookup: CDR1 SGHRS, CDR2 YFSETQ. J gave up 0 bases and V 8 bases, and 9 bases lay outside the gene matches. The CDR3 region is CASLRGDHSTDTQYF. CDR3 in DNA: TGCGCCAGTCTCCGGGGGGATCATAGCACAGATACGCAGTATTTT.